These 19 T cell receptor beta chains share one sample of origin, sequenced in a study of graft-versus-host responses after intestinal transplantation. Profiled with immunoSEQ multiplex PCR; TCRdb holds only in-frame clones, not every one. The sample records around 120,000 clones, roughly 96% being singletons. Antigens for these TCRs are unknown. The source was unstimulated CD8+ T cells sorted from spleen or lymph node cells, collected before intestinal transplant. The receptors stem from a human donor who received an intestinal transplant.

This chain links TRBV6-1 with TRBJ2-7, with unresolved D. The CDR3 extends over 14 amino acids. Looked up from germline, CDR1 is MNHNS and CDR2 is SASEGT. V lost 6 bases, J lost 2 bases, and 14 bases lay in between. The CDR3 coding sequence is TGTGCCAGCAGCAGCCCCCGCGGAACCTACGAGCAGTACTTC. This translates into CASSSPRGTYEQYF.

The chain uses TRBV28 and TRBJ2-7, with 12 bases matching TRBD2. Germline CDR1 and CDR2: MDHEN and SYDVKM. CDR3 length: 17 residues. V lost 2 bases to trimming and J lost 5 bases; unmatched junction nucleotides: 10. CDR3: CASSLVLAGGPRDEQYF. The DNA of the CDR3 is TGTGCCAGCAGTTTAGTCCTAGCGGGAGGGCCCCGAGACGAGCAGTACTTC.

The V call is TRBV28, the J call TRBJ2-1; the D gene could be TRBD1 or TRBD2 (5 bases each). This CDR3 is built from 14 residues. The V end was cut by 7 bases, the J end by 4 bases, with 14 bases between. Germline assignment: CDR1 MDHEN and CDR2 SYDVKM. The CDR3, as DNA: TGTGCCAGCACCTCAGGGCGGGCGTACAATGAGCAGTTCTTC. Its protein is CASTSGRAYNEQFF.

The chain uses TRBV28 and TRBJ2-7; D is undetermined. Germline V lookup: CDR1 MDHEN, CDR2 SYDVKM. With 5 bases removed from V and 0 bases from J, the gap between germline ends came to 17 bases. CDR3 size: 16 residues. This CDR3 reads CASSKYRHPTSYEQYF. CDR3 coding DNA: TGTGCCAGCAGTAAGTACAGACACCCAACCTCCTACGAGCAGTACTTC.

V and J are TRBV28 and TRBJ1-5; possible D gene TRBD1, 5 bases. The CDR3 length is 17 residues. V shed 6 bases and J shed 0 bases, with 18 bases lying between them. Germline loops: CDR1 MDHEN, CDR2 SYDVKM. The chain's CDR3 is CASSLGTADYSNQPQHF. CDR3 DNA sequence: TGTGCCAGCAGCCTCGGGACGGCGGACTATAGCAATCAGCCCCAGCATTTT.

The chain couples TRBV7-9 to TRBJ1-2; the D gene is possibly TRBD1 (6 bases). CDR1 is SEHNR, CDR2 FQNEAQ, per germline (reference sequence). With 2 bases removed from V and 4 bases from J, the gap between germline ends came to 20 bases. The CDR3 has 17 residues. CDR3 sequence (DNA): TGTGCCAGCAGCTTATCCCCGTGGAAAGACAGGCGCTATGGCTACACCTTC. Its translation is CASSLSPWKDRRYGYTF.

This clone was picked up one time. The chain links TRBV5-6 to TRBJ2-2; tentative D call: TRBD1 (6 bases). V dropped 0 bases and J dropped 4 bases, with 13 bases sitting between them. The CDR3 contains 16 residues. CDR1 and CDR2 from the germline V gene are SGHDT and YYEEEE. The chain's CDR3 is CASSLAPGVSTGELFF. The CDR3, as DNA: TGTGCCAGCAGCTTGGCACCAGGGGTGTCCACCGGGGAGCTGTTTTTT.

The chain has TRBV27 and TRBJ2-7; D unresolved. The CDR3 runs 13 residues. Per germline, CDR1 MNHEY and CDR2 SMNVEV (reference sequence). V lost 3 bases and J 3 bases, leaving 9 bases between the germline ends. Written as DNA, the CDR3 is TGTGCCAGCAGTTTTATAAGGAGCTACGAGCAGTACTTC. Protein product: CASSFIRSYEQYF.

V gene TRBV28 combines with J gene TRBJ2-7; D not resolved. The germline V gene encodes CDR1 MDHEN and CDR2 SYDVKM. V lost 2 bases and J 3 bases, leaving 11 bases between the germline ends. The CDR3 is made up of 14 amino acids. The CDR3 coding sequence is TGTGCCAGCAGTTTAGGCAGTTCCTACTACGAGCAGTACTTC. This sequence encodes CASSLGSSYYEQYF. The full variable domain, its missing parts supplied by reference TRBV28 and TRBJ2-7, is DVKVTQSSRYLVKRTGEKVFLECVQDMDHENMFWYRQDPGLGLRLIYFSYDVKMKEKGDIPEGYSVSREKKERFSLILESASTNQTSMYLCASSLGSSYYEQYFGPGTRLTVT.

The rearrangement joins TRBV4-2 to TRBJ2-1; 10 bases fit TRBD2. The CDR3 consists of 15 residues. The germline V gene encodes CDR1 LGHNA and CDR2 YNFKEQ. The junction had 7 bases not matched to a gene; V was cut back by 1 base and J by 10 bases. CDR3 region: CASSQGTSGPREQFF. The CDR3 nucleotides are TGTGCCAGCAGCCAAGGGACTAGCGGCCCACGGGAGCAGTTCTTC.

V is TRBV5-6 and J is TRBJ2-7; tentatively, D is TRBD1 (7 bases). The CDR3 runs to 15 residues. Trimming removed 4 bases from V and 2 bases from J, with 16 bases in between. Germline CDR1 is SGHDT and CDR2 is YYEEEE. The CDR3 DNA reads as TGTGCCAGCAGCGCGGGACAGCCGGTACCCTACGAGCAGTACTTC. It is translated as CASSAGQPVPYEQYF. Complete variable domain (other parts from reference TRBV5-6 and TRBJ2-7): DAGVTQSPTHLIKTRGQQVTLRCSPKSGHDTVSWYQQALGQGPQFIFQYYEEEERQRGNFPDRFSGHQFPNYSSELNVNALLLGDSALYLCASSAGQPVPYEQYFGPGTRLTVT.

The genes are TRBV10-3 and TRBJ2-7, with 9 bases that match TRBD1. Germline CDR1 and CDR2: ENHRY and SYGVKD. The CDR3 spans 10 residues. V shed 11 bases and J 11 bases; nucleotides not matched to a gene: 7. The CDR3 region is CAASGDREYF. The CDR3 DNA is TGTGCCGCCTCGGGGGACAGGGAGTACTTC.

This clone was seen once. The CDR3 DNA is TGTGCCAGCAGTGGGTCCTGGCGGGAAGGTTTGAGGAACGAGCAGTACTTC. This sequence encodes CASSGSWREGLRNEQYF. J is TRBJ2-7 and V is TRBV27; a possible D gene is TRBD2 (6 bases). V was trimmed by 5 bases and J by 5 bases, leaving 25 bases between them. This CDR3 region has 17 residues. From germline, CDR1 is MNHEY and CDR2 SMNVEV (reference sequence).

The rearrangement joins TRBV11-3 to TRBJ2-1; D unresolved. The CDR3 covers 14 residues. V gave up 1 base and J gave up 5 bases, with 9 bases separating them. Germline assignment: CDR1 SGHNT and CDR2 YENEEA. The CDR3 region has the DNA TGTGCCAGCAGCTTAGCGGAGCCCCACAATGAGCAGTTCTTC. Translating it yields CASSLAEPHNEQFF.

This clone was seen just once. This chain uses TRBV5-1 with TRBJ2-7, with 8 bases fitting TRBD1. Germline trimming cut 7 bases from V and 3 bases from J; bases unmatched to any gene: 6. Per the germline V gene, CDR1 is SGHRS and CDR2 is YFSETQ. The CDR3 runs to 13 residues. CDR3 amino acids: CASSGQGVYEQYF. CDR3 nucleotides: TGCGCCAGCTCAGGACAGGGAGTCTACGAGCAGTACTTC. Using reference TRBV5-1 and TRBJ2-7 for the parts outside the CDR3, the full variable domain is KAGVTQTPRYLIKTRGQQVTLSCSPISGHRSVSWYQQTPGQGLQFLFEYFSETQRNKGNFPGRFSGRQFSNSRSEMNVSTLELGDSALYLCASSGQGVYEQYFGPGTRLTVT.

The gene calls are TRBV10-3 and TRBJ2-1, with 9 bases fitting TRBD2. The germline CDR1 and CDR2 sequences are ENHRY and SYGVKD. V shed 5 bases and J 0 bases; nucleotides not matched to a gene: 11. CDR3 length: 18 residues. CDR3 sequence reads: CAISTETEAGGSYNEQFF. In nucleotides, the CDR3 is TGTGCCATCAGTACGGAGACCGAAGCGGGAGGCTCCTACAATGAGCAGTTCTTC.

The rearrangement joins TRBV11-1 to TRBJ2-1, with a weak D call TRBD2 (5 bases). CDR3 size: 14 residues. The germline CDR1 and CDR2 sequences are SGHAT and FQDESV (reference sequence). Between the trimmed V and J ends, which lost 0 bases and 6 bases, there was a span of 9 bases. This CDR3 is CASSLAGEGNEQFF. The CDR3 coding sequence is TGTGCCAGCAGCTTAGCGGGAGAGGGCAATGAGCAGTTCTTC.

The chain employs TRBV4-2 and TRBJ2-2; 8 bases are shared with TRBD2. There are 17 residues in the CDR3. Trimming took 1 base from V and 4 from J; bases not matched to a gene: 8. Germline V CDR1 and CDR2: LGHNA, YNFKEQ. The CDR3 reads CASSQALSGSPTGELFF. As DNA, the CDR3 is TGTGCCAGCAGCCAAGCTTTAAGCGGGAGCCCCACCGGGGAGCTGTTTTTT.

The DNA for the CDR3 is TGTGCCAGCAGACCCAACCGGGGGGGAAGACCCTCTGGGGCCAACGTCCTGACTTTC. The encoded protein is CASRPNRGGRPSGANVLTF. The gene calls are TRBV6-8 and TRBJ2-6; 8 nucleotides line up with TRBD2. The length of the CDR3 is 19 residues. Trimming at V came to 6 bases and at J to 0 bases, leaving 13 bases not matched to a gene. Germline V gene sequence: CDR1 MNHGY, CDR2 SAAAGT.